The clone carrying this T cell receptor (beta chain) was seen a single time. Its target is not known. These data come from a study of T cells in localized non-small cell lung cancer. Study-level points and caveats: Uninvolved adjacent lung had more T cell clonality than any other tissue, topping tumor. A raised T cell density in blood coincided with lengthier overall survival. Sequence data derive from only one tumor region, so heterogeneity remains possible.

Only in-frame clones appear in the TCRdb table, and some are missing; sequencing was by immunoSEQ multiplex PCR. The sample includes some 33,000 clones, roughly 78% of them seen just once. The sequencing used peripheral blood, collected before any cancer treatment. The sequence was collected from a male donor older than 55 with stage III squamous cell lung carcinoma.

The CDR3 region is CASSSQGPFTYNEQFF. As DNA, the CDR3 is TGTGCCAGCAGCTCACAGGGGCCCTTCACCTACAATGAGCAGTTCTTC. The chain links TRBV7-6 to TRBJ2-1, with 7 nucleotides matching TRBD1. This CDR3 region has 16 residues. Germline values: CDR1 SGHVS, CDR2 FNYEAQ. The trim removed 4 bases at V and 2 bases at J, leaving 8 bases unmatched.